This passage covers 22 T cell receptor beta chains from one sample sequenced in a study of blood T cell repertoires in COVID-19. Generated by immunoSEQ multiplex PCR, the TCRdb table keeps only in-frame clones and is missing some. The sample includes around 130,000 clones, around 81% of them seen just once. Sequencing used peripheral blood. The receptors were gathered from a human donor in a cohort sampled during active COVID-19.

This clone was seen more than once but under ten times. J is TRBJ2-3 and V is TRBV3-1 (or the pseudogene TRBV3-2); 8 bases are a match to TRBD1. The V segment lost 6 bases and the J segment 3 bases; nucleotides outside the gene matches: 8. CDR3 length: 15 residues. Germline V lookup: CDR1 LGHDT, CDR2 YNNKEL (reference sequence). The CDR3 coding sequence is TGTGCCAGCAGTCCCGCAGGGGGCTTAACAGATACGCAGTATTTT. Residues: CASSPAGGLTDTQYF.

The rearrangement joins TRBV28 to TRBJ2-3; 7 bases are shared with TRBD1. CDR1 and CDR2 (germline): MDHEN, SYDVKM. The CDR3 loop spans 15 amino acids. With 5 bases clipped from V and 2 bases from J, the junction kept 7 bases outside the gene matches. As DNA, the CDR3 is TGTGCCAGCAGTATCTACAGGGGATACACAGATACGCAGTATTTT. This gives the protein CASSIYRGYTDTQYF.

This clone was detected a few times. V and J are TRBV5-6 and TRBJ2-7; D uncertain. The CDR3 contains 13 residues. Germline V lookup: CDR1 SGHDT, CDR2 YYEEEE. The V end lost 3 bases, the J end lost 7 bases, and 14 bases lay between the germline ends. This CDR3 is CASSSFGIGEQYF. For the CDR3, the DNA is TGTGCCAGCAGCTCTTTTGGTATCGGGGAGCAGTACTTC.

As to this clone: The sample has other DNA sequences that encode this CDR3 too. The J gene is TRBJ2-7, the V gene TRBV5-1; tentatively, D is TRBD1 (5 bases). Germline V CDR1 and CDR2: SGHRS, YFSETQ. CDR3 length: 15 amino acids. Trimming stripped 3 bases from V and 1 base from J, with 14 bases between. CDR3 loop: CASSSPGQGSYEQYF. The DNA of the CDR3 is TGCGCCAGCAGCTCTCCCGGACAAGGATCCTACGAGCAGTACTTC.

The chain links TRBV9 to TRBJ1-2; D is perhaps TRBD1 (6 bases). The CDR3 covers 18 residues. Per the germline V gene, CDR1 is SGDLS and CDR2 is YYNGEE. Trimming removed 3 bases at V and 1 base at J, with 22 bases between. CDR3 in amino acids: CASSAEGHRPSNNYGYTF. Written as DNA, the CDR3 is TGTGCCAGCAGCGCAGAGGGACATCGCCCGTCTAATAACTATGGCTACACCTTC.

The CDR3 DNA reads as TGCGCCAGCAGCCATTATAGCGGGGGGGCCGCCAATGAGCAGTTCTTC. Its protein product is CASSHYSGGAANEQFF. The genes are TRBV4-1 and TRBJ2-1; 11 positions agree with TRBD2. The germline V gene has CDR1 MGHRA and CDR2 YSYEKL. The CDR3 consists of 16 residues. The trim removed 3 bases at V and 6 bases at J, leaving 7 bases unmatched.

The chain couples TRBV19 to TRBJ1-1, with D possibly being TRBD1 (5 bases). Per germline, CDR1 LNHDA and CDR2 SQIVND (reference sequence). There are 13 residues in the CDR3. V was trimmed by 10 bases and J by 5 bases, leaving 17 bases between them. In nucleotides, the CDR3 is TGTGCCACCGGGAGGGGCGATTGGACTGAAGCTTTCTTT. Translated: CATGRGDWTEAFF. The whole variable domain, remainder taken from reference TRBV19 and TRBJ1-1, is DGGITQSPKYLFRKEGQNVTLSCEQNLNHDAMYWYRQDPGQGLRLIYYSQIVNDFQKGDIAEGYSVSREKKESFPLTVTSAQKNPTAFYLCATGRGDWTEAFFGQGTRLTVV.

In DNA, the CDR3 is TGTGCCAGCAGACTCTCCCGGCCCACAGCCCACAGCTCCTACGAGCAGTACTTC. Residues: CASRLSRPTAHSSYEQYF. The chain links TRBV27 to TRBJ2-7, with unresolved D. The CDR3 length is 18 residues. V shed 6 bases and J shed 0 bases, with 24 bases lying between them. Germline CDR1 MNHEY, CDR2 SMNVEV (reference sequence).

The chain recombines TRBV27 with TRBJ2-2; TRBD2 matches 7 bases. This CDR3 has 17 residues. V shed 7 bases, J shed 3 bases, and the junction held 14 bases outside the gene matches. Germline assignment: CDR1 MNHEY and CDR2 SMNVEV (reference sequence). The CDR3 DNA sequence: TGTGCCAGCAAGACCGGCGGTGGGGGGGTTTACACCGGGGAGCTGTTTTTT. It encodes CASKTGGGGVYTGELFF.

This clone was detected once. CDR3: CASSRGQGASSGANVLTF. CDR3 in DNA: TGTGCCAGCAGCCGGGGACAGGGGGCAAGCTCTGGGGCCAACGTCCTGACTTTC. The V and J genes are TRBV5-5 and TRBJ2-6; 12 bases map to TRBD1. Germline CDR1 is SGHKS and CDR2 is YYEKEE (reference sequence). The V gene end was trimmed by 4 bases and the J gene end by 0 bases; junction bases not matched to a gene: 5. This CDR3 is built from 18 residues.

The V and J genes are TRBV3-1 (or the pseudogene TRBV3-2) and TRBJ2-7, with a possible D match to TRBD1 (5 bases). V lost 5 bases and J 7 bases, leaving 21 bases between the germline ends. CDR1 is LGHDT, CDR2 YNNKEL, per germline (reference sequence). CDR3 length equals 15 residues. CDR3: CASSERGQAIREQYF. The CDR3 nucleotides read TGTGCCAGCAGCGAAAGGGGTCAGGCTATACGGGAGCAGTACTTC.

This clone was seen only a few times. The CDR3 sequence is CASHTSYGELFF. In nucleotides, the CDR3 is TGCGCCAGCCATACTAGTTACGGGGAGCTGTTTTTT. This sequence joins TRBV5-1 and TRBJ2-2; D is possibly TRBD2 (5 bases). Germline CDR1 reads SGHRS; CDR2 reads YFSETQ. This CDR3 region has 12 residues. V shed 7 bases and J shed 7 bases, with 11 bases lying between them. Supplemented by reference TRBV5-1 and TRBJ2-2, the full variable domain reads KAGVTQTPRYLIKTRGQQVTLSCSPISGHRSVSWYQQTPGQGLQFLFEYFSETQRNKGNFPGRFSGRQFSNSRSEMNVSTLELGDSALYLCASHTSYGELFFGEGSRLTVL.

The chain joins TRBV28 to TRBJ1-3; the D gene is possibly TRBD1 (5 bases). Germline V gene sequence: CDR1 MDHEN, CDR2 SYDVKM. The V end was cut by 8 bases, the J end by 4 bases, with 21 bases between. This CDR3 has 16 amino acids. The CDR3 protein is CASGLEAGNRGNTIYF. The CDR3 DNA sequence: TGTGCCAGCGGGTTAGAGGCAGGGAATAGAGGAAACACCATATATTTT.

V is TRBV4-2 and J is TRBJ2-7; D uncertain. This CDR3 has 18 amino acids. The germline V gene has CDR1 LGHNA and CDR2 YNFKEQ. Deletions cut 1 base from V and 1 base from J, with 20 bases between. Here the CDR3 reads CASSQVRSANVISYEQYF. As DNA, the CDR3 is TGTGCCAGCAGCCAAGTGAGGTCAGCGAACGTGATATCCTACGAGCAGTACTTC.

This clone was observed once. V and J are TRBV19 and TRBJ1-1, with D possibly matching TRBD1 (5 bases). Per germline, CDR1 LNHDA and CDR2 SQIVND (reference sequence). There are 13 residues in the CDR3. Trimming shortened V by 5 bases and J by 1 base, and 8 bases separated the two germline ends. This CDR3 reads CASSQTGNTEAFF. DNA of the CDR3: TGTGCCAGTAGTCAAACAGGGAACACTGAAGCTTTCTTT.

The chain is built from TRBV7-8 and TRBJ2-1; 7 bases are a match to TRBD2. Looked up from germline, CDR1 is SGHVS and CDR2 is FQNEAQ. The CDR3 has 15 amino acids. V gave up 5 bases and J gave up 8 bases; unmatched junction bases: 12. The DNA for the CDR3 is TGTGCCAGCAGCCCATCCAGCGGGGCACCCCATGAGCAGTTCTTC. Translating gives CASSPSSGAPHEQFF.

The chain carries TRBV6-5 and TRBJ1-2; D is perhaps TRBD1 (6 bases). Germline V gene data show CDR1 as MNHEY and CDR2 as SVGAGI. V lost 2 bases, J lost 3 bases, and 16 bases lay in between. The CDR3 has 16 residues. The CDR3 DNA follows: TGTGCCAGCAGTTACCTTCAACAGGGCGTTTACTATGGCTACACCTTC. Translating it yields CASSYLQQGVYYGYTF.

A few counts support this clone. A read error may account for a junction end that differs from germline. Other DNA sequences in this sample translate to the same CDR3. The rearrangement uses TRBV3-1 (or the pseudogene TRBV3-2) and TRBJ2-2; tentatively, D is TRBD2 (7 bases). This CDR3 spans 16 amino acids. Germline values: CDR1 LGHDT, CDR2 YNNKEL (reference sequence). This CDR3 reads CACSHGGGGSTGELFF. CDR3 nucleotides: TGTGCCTGCAGCCATGGGGGCGGGGGAAGTACGGGGGAGCTGTTTTTT.

The V and J genes are TRBV6-4 and TRBJ2-3, with 12 nucleotides matching TRBD2. The V segment lost 5 bases and the J segment 3 bases; nucleotides outside the gene matches: 3. This CDR3 spans 15 amino acids. Germline V gene sequence: CDR1 MRHNA, CDR2 SNTAGT. The CDR3 DNA is TGTGCCAGCAGTCGACTAGCGGGGGAGACAGATACGCAGTATTTT. Residues: CASSRLAGETDTQYF.

The chain couples TRBV6-6 to TRBJ2-3; weak D call: TRBD2 (5 bases). This CDR3 comprises 13 residues. Trimming removed 8 bases from V and 1 base from J, with 10 bases in between. Germline CDR1 MNHNY, CDR2 SVGAGI (reference sequence). CDR3 amino acids: CASVRDGTDTQYF. The CDR3 DNA reads as TGTGCCAGCGTCCGGGATGGCACAGATACGCAGTATTTT.

J is TRBJ2-6 and V is TRBV27, with D maybe TRBD2 (6 bases). Trimming shortened V by 2 bases and J by 9 bases, and 11 bases separated the two germline ends. Per germline, CDR1 MNHEY and CDR2 SMNVEV (reference sequence). There are 14 residues in the CDR3. CDR3: CASSLGGIVNVLTF. CDR3 DNA sequence: TGTGCCAGCAGTTTAGGAGGGATTGTCAACGTCCTGACTTTC.

V gene TRBV28 combines with J gene TRBJ2-7, with 9 nucleotides matching TRBD1. V was clipped by 5 bases and J by 5 bases; unmatched bases: 13. Germline assignment: CDR1 MDHEN and CDR2 SYDVKM. The CDR3 consists of 16 residues. The CDR3 sequence: CASSRPKGQGFHEQYF. The CDR3, as DNA: TGTGCCAGCAGTCGCCCTAAAGGACAGGGGTTCCACGAGCAGTACTTC.